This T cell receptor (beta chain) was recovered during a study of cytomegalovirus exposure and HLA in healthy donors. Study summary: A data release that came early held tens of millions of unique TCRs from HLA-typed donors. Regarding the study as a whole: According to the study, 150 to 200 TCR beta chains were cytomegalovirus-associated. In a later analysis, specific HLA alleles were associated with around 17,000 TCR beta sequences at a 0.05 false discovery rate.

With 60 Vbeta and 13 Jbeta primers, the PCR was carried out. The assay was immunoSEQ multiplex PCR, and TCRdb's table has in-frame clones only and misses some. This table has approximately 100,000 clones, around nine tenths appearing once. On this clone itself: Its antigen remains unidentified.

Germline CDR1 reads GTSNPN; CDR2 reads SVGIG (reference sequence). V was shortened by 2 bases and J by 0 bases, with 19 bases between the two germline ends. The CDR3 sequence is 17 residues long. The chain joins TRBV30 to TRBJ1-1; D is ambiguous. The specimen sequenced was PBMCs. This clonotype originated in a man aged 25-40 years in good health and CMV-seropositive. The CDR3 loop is CAWSQERARPMNTEAFF. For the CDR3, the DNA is TGTGCCTGGAGTCAAGAGAGGGCACGGCCCATGAACACTGAAGCTTTCTTT.